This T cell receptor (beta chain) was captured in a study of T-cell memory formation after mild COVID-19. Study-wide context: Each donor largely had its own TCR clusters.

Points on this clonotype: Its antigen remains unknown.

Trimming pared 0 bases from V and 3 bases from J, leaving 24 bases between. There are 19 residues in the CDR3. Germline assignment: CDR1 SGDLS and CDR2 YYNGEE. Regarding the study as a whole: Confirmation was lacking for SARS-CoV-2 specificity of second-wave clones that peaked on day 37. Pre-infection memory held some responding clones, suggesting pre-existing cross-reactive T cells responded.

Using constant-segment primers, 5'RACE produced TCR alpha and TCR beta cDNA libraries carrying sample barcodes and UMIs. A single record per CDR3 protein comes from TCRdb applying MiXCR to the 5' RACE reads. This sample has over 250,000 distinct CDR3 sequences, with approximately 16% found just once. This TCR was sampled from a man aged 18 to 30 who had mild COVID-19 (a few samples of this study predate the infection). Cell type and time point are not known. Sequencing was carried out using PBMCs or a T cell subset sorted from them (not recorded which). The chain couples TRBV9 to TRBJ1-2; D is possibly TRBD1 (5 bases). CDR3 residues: CASSVEPFIYPGLDYGYTF. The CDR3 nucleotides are TGTGCCAGCAGCGTAGAACCCTTTATATATCCGGGACTGGACTATGGCTACACCTTC.